The rows below give T cell receptor beta chains drawn from one sample of a study of cytomegalovirus exposure and HLA in healthy donors. TCRdb keeps only in-frame clones here, not all; method: immunoSEQ multiplex PCR. The sample has 150,000 or so clones, over 80% seen once. The sequenced material came from PBMCs. The receptors here all came from a male donor in good health and CMV-seropositive. Both conserved end residues are trimmed from each CDR3. Fields, in order: clone size, V gene, J gene, CDR3 protein. Where a row states a size, it is once, few, many or the class of an expanded clone; other rows omit it.

size: NA
V: TRBV5-1
J: TRBJ1-1
CDR3: ASSPGQENTEAF

size: NA
V: TRBV7-9
J: TRBJ1-2
CDR3: ASSLAGGQTYGYT

size: NA
V: TRBV6-6
J: TRBJ1-2
CDR3: ASSYGGGPGGYT

size: NA
V: TRBV4-2
J: TRBJ2-2
CDR3: ASSQGGHAGANTGELF

size: few
V: TRBV5-1
J: TRBJ2-7
CDR3: ASSGLANSYEQY

size: NA
V: TRBV25-1
J: TRBJ2-5
CDR3: ASSNLETQY

size: NA
V: TRBV6-5
J: TRBJ2-6
CDR3: ASSSPPGANVLT

size: NA
V: TRBV5-5
J: TRBJ2-3
CDR3: ASSLSGKVTDTQY

size: NA
V: TRBV6-1
J: TRBJ2-7
CDR3: ASSGRQGTYEQY

size: NA
V: TRBV2
J: TRBJ2-6
CDR3: ASSDNRGLGSGANVLT

size: NA
V: TRBV7-9
J: TRBJ2-6
CDR3: ASSYNGRGSGANVLT

size: NA
V: TRBV6-5
J: TRBJ1-6
CDR3: ASSYRRFNSPLH

size: NA
V: TRBV7-2
J: TRBJ2-7
CDR3: ASSPAGTVSYEQY

size: NA
V: TRBV5-1
J: TRBJ2-5
CDR3: ASSLGAGGSSGETQY

size: NA
V: TRBV5-1
J: TRBJ2-1
CDR3: ASSSRTSGVNEQF

size: NA
V: TRBV2
J: TRBJ2-5
CDR3: ARSGAWETQY

size: NA
V: TRBV27
J: TRBJ2-5
CDR3: ASSLQGEETQY

size: NA
V: TRBV18
J: TRBJ1-2
CDR3: ASSPMLLPGPDGGYGYT

size: NA
V: TRBV18
J: TRBJ2-7
CDR3: ASSATYEQY

size: NA
V: TRBV5-6
J: TRBJ1-5
CDR3: ASSTGEQPQH

size: NA
V: TRBV19
J: TRBJ1-5
CDR3: AADEGPYSNQPQH

size: NA
V: TRBV5-1
J: TRBJ2-2
CDR3: ASSRIALPGELF

size: once
V: TRBV27
J: TRBJ2-7
CDR3: ASSQQGNSYEQY

size: NA
V: TRBV28
J: TRBJ2-7
CDR3: ASSLPSARLAYEQY

size: NA
V: TRBV6-4
J: TRBJ1-1
CDR3: ASSQRGGVTEAF

size: NA
V: TRBV11-2
J: TRBJ2-1
CDR3: ASSFEFAYNEQF

size: NA
V: TRBV30
J: TRBJ2-2
CDR3: AWSPNYTGELF

size: NA
V: TRBV28
J: TRBJ2-7
CDR3: ASSPGQGSYEQY

size: NA
V: TRBV7-9
J: TRBJ1-6
CDR3: ASSLGQRRAPLH